This T cell receptor beta chain is from a study of blood T cell repertoires in COVID-19. Using immunoSEQ multiplex PCR, the repertoire was profiled, and TCRdb retains in-frame clones only, with some absent. The sample contains over 100,000 clones, 85% to 90% of which appear only once. The CDR3 has 13 amino acids. The V and J ends lost 0 bases and 3 bases respectively, with 6 bases between them. The germline V gene has CDR1 LNHNV and CDR2 YYDKDF (reference sequence). Only a few counts were recorded for this clone. The chain links TRBV15 to TRBJ2-7; D not certain. The TCR sequence derives from a human donor in a cohort sampled during active COVID-19. What was sequenced was peripheral blood. The CDR3 spells CATSRDFYYEQYF. For the CDR3, the DNA is TGTGCCACCAGCAGAGATTTCTACTACGAGCAGTACTTC.